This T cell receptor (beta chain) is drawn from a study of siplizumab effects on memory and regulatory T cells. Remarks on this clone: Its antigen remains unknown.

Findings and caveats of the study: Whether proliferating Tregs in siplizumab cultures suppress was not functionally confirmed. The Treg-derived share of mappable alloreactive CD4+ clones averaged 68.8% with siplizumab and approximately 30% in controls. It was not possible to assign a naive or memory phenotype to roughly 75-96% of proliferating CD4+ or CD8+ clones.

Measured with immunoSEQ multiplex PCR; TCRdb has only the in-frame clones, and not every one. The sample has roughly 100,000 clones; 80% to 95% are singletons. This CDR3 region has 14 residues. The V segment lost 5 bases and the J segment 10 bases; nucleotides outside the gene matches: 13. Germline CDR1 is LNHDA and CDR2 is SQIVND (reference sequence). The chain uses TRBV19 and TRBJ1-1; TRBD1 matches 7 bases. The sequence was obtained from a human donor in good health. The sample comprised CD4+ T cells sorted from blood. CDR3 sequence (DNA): TGTGCCAGTAGTCTCGGGACAGTAACAGGAGGAGCTTTCTTT. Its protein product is CASSLGTVTGGAFF.